Described below is a single T cell receptor beta chain sequence and its context. Its matching antigen is unknown. The sample belongs to a study of cytomegalovirus exposure and HLA in healthy donors. General study results and limits: As confirmed in vitro, a few CMV-associated chains were specific for CMV antigens. Using a false discovery rate of 0.05, a later analysis showed that 16,951 TCR beta sequences were associated with HLA alleles.

The CDR3 has 13 residues. Trimming took 10 bases from V and 5 from J, leaving 18 bases between them. Germline lookup yields CDR1 SNHLY and CDR2 FYNNEI. Primers: 60 Vbeta forward and 13 Jbeta reverse. Using immunoSEQ multiplex PCR, the repertoire was profiled, and TCRdb retains in-frame clones only, with some absent. The data show some 200,000 clones, about 70% seen once. What was sequenced was PBMCs. The V call is TRBV2, the J call TRBJ2-7; D possibly corresponds to TRBD1 (6 bases). The receptor comes from a woman aged 25 to 39 in good health and CMV-seronegative. The chain's CDR3 is CATGAGQFHEQYF. In DNA form, the CDR3 reads TGTGCCACCGGAGCAGGACAGTTCCACGAGCAGTACTTC. The whole variable domain, remainder taken from reference TRBV2 and TRBJ2-7, is EPEVTQTPSHQVTQMGQEVILRCVPISNHLYFYWYRQILGQKVEFLVSFYNNEISEKSEIFDDQFSVERPDGSNFTLKIRSTKLEDSAMYFCATGAGQFHEQYFGPGTRLTVT.